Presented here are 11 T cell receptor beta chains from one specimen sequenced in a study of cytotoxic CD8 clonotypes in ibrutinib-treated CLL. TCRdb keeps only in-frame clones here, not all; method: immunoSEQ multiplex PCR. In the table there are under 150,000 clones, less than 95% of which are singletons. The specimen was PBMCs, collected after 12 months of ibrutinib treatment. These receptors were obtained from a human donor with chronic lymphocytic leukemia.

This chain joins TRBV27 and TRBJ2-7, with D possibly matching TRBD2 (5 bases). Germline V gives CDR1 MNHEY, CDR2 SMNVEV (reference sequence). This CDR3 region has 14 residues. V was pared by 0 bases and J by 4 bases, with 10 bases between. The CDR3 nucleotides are TGTGCCAGCAGTTTATCGAGGGAGCCATACGAGCAGTACTTC. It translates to CASSLSREPYEQYF.

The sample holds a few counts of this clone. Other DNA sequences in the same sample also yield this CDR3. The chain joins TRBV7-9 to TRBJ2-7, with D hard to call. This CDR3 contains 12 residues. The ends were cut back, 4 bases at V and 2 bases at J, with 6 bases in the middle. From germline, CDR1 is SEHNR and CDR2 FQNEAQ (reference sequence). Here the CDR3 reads CASSSTTYEQYF. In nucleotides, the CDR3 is TGTGCCAGCAGCTCGACCACCTACGAGCAGTACTTC.

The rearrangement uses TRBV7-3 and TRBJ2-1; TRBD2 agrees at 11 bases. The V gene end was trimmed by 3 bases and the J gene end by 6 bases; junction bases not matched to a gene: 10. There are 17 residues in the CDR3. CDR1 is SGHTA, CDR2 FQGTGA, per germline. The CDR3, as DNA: TGTGCCAGCAGCTTTCTCGAAATAGCGGGAGGGACCAATGAGCAGTTCTTC. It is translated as CASSFLEIAGGTNEQFF.

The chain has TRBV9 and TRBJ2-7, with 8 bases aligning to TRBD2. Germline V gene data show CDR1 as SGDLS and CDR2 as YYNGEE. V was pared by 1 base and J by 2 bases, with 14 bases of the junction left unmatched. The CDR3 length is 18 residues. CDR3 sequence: CASSVSGRELIPTYEQYF. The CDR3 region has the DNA TGTGCCAGCAGCGTATCCGGGAGGGAGCTTATACCTACCTACGAGCAGTACTTC.

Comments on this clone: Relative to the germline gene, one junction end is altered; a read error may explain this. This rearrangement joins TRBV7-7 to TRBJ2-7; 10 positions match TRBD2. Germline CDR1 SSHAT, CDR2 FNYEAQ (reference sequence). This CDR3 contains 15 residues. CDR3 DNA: TGTGCTAGCAGCCCGACAACTAGCGGGGTTTACGAGCAGTACTTC. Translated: CASSPTTSGVYEQYF.

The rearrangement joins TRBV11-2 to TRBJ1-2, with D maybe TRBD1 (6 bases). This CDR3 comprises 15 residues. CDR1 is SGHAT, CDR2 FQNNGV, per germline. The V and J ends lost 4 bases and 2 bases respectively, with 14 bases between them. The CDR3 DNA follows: TGTGCCAGCAGCTCGGGACACCCAGGGAACTATGGCTACACCTTC. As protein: CASSSGHPGNYGYTF.

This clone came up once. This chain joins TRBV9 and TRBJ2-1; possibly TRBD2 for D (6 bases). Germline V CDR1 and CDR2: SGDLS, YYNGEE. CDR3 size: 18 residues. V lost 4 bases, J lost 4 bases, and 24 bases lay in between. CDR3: CASSMGGGLTPKYNEQFF. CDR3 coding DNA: TGTGCCAGCAGCATGGGAGGAGGACTCACGCCGAAATACAATGAGCAGTTCTTC.

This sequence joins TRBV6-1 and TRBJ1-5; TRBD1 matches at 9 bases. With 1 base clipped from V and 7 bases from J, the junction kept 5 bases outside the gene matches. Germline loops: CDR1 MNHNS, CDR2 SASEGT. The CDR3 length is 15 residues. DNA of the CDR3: TGTGCCAGCAGTGAAGTCGGACAGGGGCGGCAGCCCCAGCATTTT. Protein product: CASSEVGQGRQPQHF.

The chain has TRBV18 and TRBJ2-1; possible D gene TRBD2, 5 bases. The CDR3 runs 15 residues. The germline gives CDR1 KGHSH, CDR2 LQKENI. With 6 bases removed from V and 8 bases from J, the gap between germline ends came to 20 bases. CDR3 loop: CASSPSGAAGHEQFF. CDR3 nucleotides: TGTGCCAGCTCCCCCTCGGGTGCGGCGGGCCATGAGCAGTTCTTC.

CDR3 sequence reads: CSVLAGTDTQYF. The CDR3 nucleotides read TGCAGCGTGCTAGCGGGCACAGATACGCAGTATTTT. The chain employs TRBV29-1 and TRBJ2-3, with 7 bases fitting TRBD2. With 6 bases clipped from V and 1 base from J, the junction kept 1 base outside the gene matches. Germline V gene lookup returns CDR1 SQVTM and CDR2 ANQGSEA. The CDR3 runs 12 residues.

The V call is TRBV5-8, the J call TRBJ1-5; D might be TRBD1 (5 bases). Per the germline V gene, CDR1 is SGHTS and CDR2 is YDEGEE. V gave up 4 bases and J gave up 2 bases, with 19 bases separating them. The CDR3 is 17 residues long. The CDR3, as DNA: TGTGCCAGCAGCACCCCTCCGGGGGGTGTAGGCAATCAGCCCCAGCATTTT. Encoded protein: CASSTPPGGVGNQPQHF.